This record looks at one T cell receptor beta chain sequence and its context. No antigen is known for it. Germline values: CDR1 MNHEY, CDR2 SVGAGI. This CDR3 region has 13 residues. The trim removed 6 bases at V and 8 bases at J, leaving 4 bases unmatched. These data are taken from a study of cytomegalovirus exposure and HLA in healthy donors. Study outcomes and limitations: The authors listed some 160 TCR beta chains as cytomegalovirus-associated.

The PCR used 60 Vbeta and 13 Jbeta primers. Repertoires were generated with immunoSEQ multiplex PCR, while TCRdb's copy carries only in-frame clones and drops some. Of some 100,000 clones in the sample, under 85% are singletons; the top ten hold roughly 8%. The rearrangement links TRBV6-5 to TRBJ1-6; 7 bases match TRBD1. The specimen was PBMCs. The source of this sequence is a woman aged 45-65 years in good health and CMV-seropositive. CDR3 residues: CASRDRTDSPLHF. In nucleotides, the CDR3 is TGTGCCAGCAGGGACAGGACTGATTCACCCCTCCACTTT.